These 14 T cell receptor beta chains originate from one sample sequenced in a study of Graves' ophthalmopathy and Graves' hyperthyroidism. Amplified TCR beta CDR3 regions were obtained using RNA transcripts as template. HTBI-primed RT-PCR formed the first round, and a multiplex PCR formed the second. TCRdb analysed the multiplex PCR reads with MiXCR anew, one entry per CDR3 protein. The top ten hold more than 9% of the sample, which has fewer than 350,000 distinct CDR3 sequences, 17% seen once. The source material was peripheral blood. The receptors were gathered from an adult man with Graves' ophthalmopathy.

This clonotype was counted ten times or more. CDR3 coding DNA: TGTGCCAGCAGTCGGACAGCTAAGTACGAGCAGTACTTC. This encodes CASSRTAKYEQYF. The chain uses TRBV6-5 and TRBJ2-7; weak D call: TRBD1 (6 bases). Trimming left V 5 bases short and J 4 bases short, with 12 bases between. The CDR3 runs to 13 residues. CDR1 and CDR2 (germline): MNHEY, SVGAGI.

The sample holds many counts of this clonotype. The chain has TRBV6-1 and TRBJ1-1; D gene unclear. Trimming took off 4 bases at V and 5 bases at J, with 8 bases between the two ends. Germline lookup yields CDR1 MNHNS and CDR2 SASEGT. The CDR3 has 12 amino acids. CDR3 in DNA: TGTGCCAGCAGTGTCCTGGGGACTGAAGCTTTCTTT. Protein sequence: CASSVLGTEAFF.

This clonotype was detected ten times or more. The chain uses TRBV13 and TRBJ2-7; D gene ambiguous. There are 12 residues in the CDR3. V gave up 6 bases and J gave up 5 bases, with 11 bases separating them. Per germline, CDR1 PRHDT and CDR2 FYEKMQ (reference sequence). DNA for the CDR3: TGTGCCAGCAGTTTTAGTAGGGACGAGCAGTACTTC. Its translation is CASSFSRDEQYF.

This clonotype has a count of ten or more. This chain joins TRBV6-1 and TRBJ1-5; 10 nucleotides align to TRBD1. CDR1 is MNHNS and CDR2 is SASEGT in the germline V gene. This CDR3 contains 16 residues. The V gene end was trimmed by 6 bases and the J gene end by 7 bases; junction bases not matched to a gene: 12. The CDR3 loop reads CASRSTGTGVFQPQHF. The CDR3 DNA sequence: TGTGCCAGCAGATCCACCGGGACAGGGGTGTTCCAGCCCCAGCATTTT.

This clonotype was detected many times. The CDR3 DNA follows: TGTGCCAGCAGGCCACAGGGGGGGCGGAACACTGAAGCTTTCTTT. Protein sequence: CASRPQGGRNTEAFF. The V call is TRBV28, the J call TRBJ1-1, with 8 bases aligning to TRBD1. The CDR3 contains 15 residues. Germline loops: CDR1 MDHEN, CDR2 SYDVKM. J lost 1 base, V lost 6 bases, and 7 bases had no gene match.

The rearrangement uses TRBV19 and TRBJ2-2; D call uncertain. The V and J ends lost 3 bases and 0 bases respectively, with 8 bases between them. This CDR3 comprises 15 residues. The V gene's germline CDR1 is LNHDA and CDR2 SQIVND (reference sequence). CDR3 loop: CASSIALANTGELFF. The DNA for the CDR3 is TGTGCCAGTAGTATTGCTCTCGCGAACACCGGGGAGCTGTTTTTT.

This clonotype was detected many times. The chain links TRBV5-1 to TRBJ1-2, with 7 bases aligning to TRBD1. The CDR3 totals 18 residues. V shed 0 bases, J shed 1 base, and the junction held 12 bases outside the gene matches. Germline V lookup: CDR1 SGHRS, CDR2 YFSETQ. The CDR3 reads CASSLGLVRDSNNYGYTF. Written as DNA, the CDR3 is TGCGCCAGCAGCTTGGGTTTGGTAAGGGACAGCAATAACTATGGCTACACCTTC.

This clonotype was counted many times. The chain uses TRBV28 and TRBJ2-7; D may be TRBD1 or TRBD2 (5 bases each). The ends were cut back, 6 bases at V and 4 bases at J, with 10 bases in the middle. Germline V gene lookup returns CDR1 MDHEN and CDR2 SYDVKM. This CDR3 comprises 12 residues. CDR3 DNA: TGTGCCAGCAGACGGGACCGATACGAGCAGTACTTC. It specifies CASRRDRYEQYF.

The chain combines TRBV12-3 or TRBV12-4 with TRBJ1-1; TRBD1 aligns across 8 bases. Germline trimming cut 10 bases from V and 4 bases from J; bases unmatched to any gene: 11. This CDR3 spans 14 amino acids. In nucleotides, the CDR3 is TGTGCCACCGACACCTCAGGGGGCGGCACTGAAGCTTTCTTT. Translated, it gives CATDTSGGGTEAFF.

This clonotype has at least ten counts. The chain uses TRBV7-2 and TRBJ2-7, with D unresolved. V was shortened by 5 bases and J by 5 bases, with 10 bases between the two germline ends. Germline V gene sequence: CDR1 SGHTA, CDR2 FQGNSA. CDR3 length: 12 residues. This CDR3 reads CASSKLRDEQYF. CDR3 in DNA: TGTGCCAGCAGCAAGTTAAGGGACGAGCAGTACTTC.

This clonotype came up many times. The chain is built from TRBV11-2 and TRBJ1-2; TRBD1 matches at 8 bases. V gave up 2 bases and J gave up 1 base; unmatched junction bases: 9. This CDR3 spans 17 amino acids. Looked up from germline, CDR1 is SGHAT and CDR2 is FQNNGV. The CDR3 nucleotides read TGTGCCAGCAGCTTATATAGGGGACAGGTTGTTAACTATGGCTACACCTTC. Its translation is CASSLYRGQVVNYGYTF.

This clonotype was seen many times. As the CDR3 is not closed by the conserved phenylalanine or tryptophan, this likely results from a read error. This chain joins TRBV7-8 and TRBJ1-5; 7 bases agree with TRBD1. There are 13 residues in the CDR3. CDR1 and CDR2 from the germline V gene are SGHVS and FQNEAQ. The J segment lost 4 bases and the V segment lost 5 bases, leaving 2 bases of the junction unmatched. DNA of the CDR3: TGTGCCAGCAGCCCGGACAGGAATCAGCCCCAGCATCTT. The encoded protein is CASSPDRNQPQHL.

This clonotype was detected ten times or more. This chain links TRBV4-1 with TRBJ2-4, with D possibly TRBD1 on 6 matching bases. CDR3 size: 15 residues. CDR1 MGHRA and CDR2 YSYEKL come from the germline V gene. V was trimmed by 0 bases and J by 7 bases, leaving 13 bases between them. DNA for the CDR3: TGCGCCAGCAGCCAAGATCGGACAGAGAGGAACATTCAGTACTTC. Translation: CASSQDRTERNIQYF.

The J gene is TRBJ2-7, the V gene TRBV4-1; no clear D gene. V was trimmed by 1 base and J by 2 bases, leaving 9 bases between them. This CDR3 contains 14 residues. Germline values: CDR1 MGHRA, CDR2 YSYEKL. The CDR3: CASSQVPSTYEQYF. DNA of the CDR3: TGCGCCAGCAGCCAAGTTCCCTCCACCTACGAGCAGTACTTC.